These 18 T cell receptor beta chains were sequenced from one sample in a study of OX40 agonist ivuxolimab in advanced cancers. Produced via immunoSEQ multiplex PCR; TCRdb's table is partial and in-frame only. The data hold just over 80,000 clones, with nearly 90% observed a single time. The sequences come from CD4+ or CD8+ T cells sorted from blood, collected in a trial of the OX40 agonist ivuxolimab. The receptor set was obtained from an adult with an advanced solid tumor such as melanoma, head and neck, liver or kidney cancer.

J is TRBJ2-7 and V is TRBV7-8; TRBD2 agrees at 7 bases. Germline CDR1 reads SGHVS; CDR2 reads FQNEAQ. The CDR3 is 15 residues long. V lost 5 bases and J lost 4; bases outside the gene matches: 11. The CDR3 DNA reads as TGTGCCAGCAGCGCCCGAGGGACTACGCTTTACGAGCAGTACTTC. This sequence encodes CASSARGTTLYEQYF.

This chain joins TRBV2 and TRBJ1-1; no clear D gene. The CDR3 sequence is 14 residues long. The germline V gene encodes CDR1 SNHLY and CDR2 FYNNEI. V lost 2 bases, J lost 4 bases, and 11 bases lay in between. The CDR3 bases are TGTGCCAGCAGTGAATGGCCAGCGGGCACTGAAGCTTTCTTT. This encodes CASSEWPAGTEAFF.

This sequence joins TRBV6-5 and TRBJ2-2, with D unresolved. From germline, CDR1 is MNHEY and CDR2 SVGAGI. Trimming cost V 2 bases and J 4 bases, with 5 bases left between them. The CDR3 runs to 13 residues. The CDR3 nucleotides are TGTGCCAGCAGTTACCCGGGCACCGGGGAGCTGTTTTTT. The encoded protein is CASSYPGTGELFF.

The chain carries TRBV5-1 and TRBJ1-1; the D gene is possibly TRBD1 (5 bases). Trimming cost V 2 bases and J 4 bases, with 12 bases left between them. Germline V lookup: CDR1 SGHRS, CDR2 YFSETQ. CDR3 size: 14 residues. The DNA of the CDR3 is TGCGCCAGCAGCTTTATCGCTGGGGGCACTGAAGCTTTCTTT. Its protein is CASSFIAGGTEAFF.

The rearrangement uses TRBV2 and TRBJ2-3; D is ambiguous. Per germline, CDR1 SNHLY and CDR2 FYNNEI. Trimming stripped 2 bases from V and 6 bases from J, with 18 bases between. CDR3 length: 16 residues. CDR3 region: CASSETYLGFADTQYF. The CDR3 DNA reads as TGTGCCAGCAGTGAAACGTATTTAGGGTTTGCGGATACGCAGTATTTT.

V gene TRBV5-1 combines with J gene TRBJ1-6; 7 nucleotides match TRBD1. Trimming cost V 4 bases and J 6 bases; bases outside gene matches: 10. The germline V gene encodes CDR1 SGHRS and CDR2 YFSETQ. The CDR3 length is 16 residues. CDR3 sequence: CASSPWGGQANSPLHF. CDR3 nucleotides: TGCGCCAGCAGCCCGTGGGGAGGACAGGCTAATTCACCCCTCCACTTT.

The V gene is TRBV6-5, the J gene TRBJ1-1, with 7 bases identical to TRBD1. The trim removed 6 bases at V and 3 bases at J, leaving 10 bases unmatched. Per the germline V gene, CDR1 is MNHEY and CDR2 is SVGAGI. The CDR3 has 15 amino acids. The CDR3 sequence: CASRLNRGLDTEAFF. DNA for the CDR3: TGTGCCAGCAGGCTCAACAGGGGTTTAGACACTGAAGCTTTCTTT.

The V call is TRBV9, the J call TRBJ2-3; TRBD2 matches 16 bases. The CDR3 is 17 residues long. Germline values: CDR1 SGDLS, CDR2 YYNGEE. After removal of 3 bases from V and 6 bases from J, the junction contained 7 bases not matched to a gene. The CDR3 DNA reads as TGTGCCAGCAGCGCTCCGGGACTAGCGGGGGGGCGCGATACGCAGTATTTT. This gives the protein CASSAPGLAGGRDTQYF.

The chain is built from TRBV18 and TRBJ2-2, with 7 bases matching TRBD2. V shed 3 bases, J shed 4 bases, and the junction held 5 bases outside the gene matches. This CDR3 spans 15 amino acids. Germline assignment: CDR1 KGHSH and CDR2 LQKENI. For the CDR3, the DNA is TGTGCCAGCTCACCCGGGGAGGGGAGCACCGGGGAGCTGTTTTTT. Translated, it gives CASSPGEGSTGELFF.

This clone is a singleton in its sample. The J gene is TRBJ1-5, the V gene TRBV18; D possibly corresponds to TRBD1 (5 bases). The length of the CDR3 is 13 residues. V shed 6 bases and J shed 8 bases, with 14 bases lying between them. Germline values: CDR1 KGHSH, CDR2 LQKENI. The CDR3 sequence is CASSYQGEEPQHF. CDR3 sequence (DNA): TGTGCCAGCTCTTACCAGGGAGAGGAGCCCCAGCATTTT.

This clone has just one count. V usage is TRBV27 and J usage is TRBJ2-5, with 8 bases that match TRBD1. The V segment lost 6 bases and the J segment 4 bases; nucleotides outside the gene matches: 10. The germline V gene encodes CDR1 MNHEY and CDR2 SMNVEV (reference sequence). This CDR3 spans 15 amino acids. CDR3 protein: CASSLRLGQGETQYF. The DNA of the CDR3 is TGTGCCAGCAGCCTGAGACTCGGACAGGGAGAGACCCAGTACTTC.

The J gene is TRBJ2-3, the V gene TRBV7-3; 9 positions match TRBD2. Germline V CDR1 and CDR2: SGHTA, FQGTGA. Trimming removed 5 bases from V and 3 bases from J; junction bases left unmatched: 6. The CDR3 runs to 15 residues. CDR3 amino acids: CASSPIAGETDTQYF. CDR3 nucleotides: TGTGCCAGCAGCCCCATAGCGGGAGAAACAGATACGCAGTATTTT.

The chain is built from TRBV18 and TRBJ1-1; D is unresolved. Deletions cut 1 base from V and 1 base from J, with 7 bases between. This CDR3 contains 14 residues. The germline V gene has CDR1 KGHSH and CDR2 LQKENI. CDR3 amino acids: CASSPQGPNTEAFF. CDR3 in DNA: TGTGCCAGCTCACCACAAGGACCGAACACTGAAGCTTTCTTT.

This chain uses TRBV7-3 with TRBJ2-5, with a possible D match to TRBD2 (5 bases). The germline gives CDR1 SGHTA, CDR2 FQGTGA. V gave up 2 bases and J gave up 3 bases, with 13 bases separating them. This CDR3 is built from 15 residues. In nucleotides, the CDR3 is TGTGCCAGCAGCTTATATCCGGGAACTGAAGAGACCCAGTACTTC. Its translation: CASSLYPGTEETQYF. Together with reference TRBV7-3 and TRBJ2-5, the CDR3 gives the full variable domain: GAGVSQTPSNKVTEKGKYVELRCDPISGHTALYWYRQSLGQGPEFLIYFQGTGAADDSGLPNDRFFAVRPEGSVSTLKIQRTERGDSAVYLCASSLYPGTEETQYFGPGTRLLVL.

This clone has only one observation. The chain couples TRBV6-1 to TRBJ2-1; 11 nucleotides agree with TRBD2. From germline, CDR1 is MNHNS and CDR2 SASEGT. Germline trimming cut 6 bases from V and 5 bases from J; bases unmatched to any gene: 6. CDR3 length: 15 amino acids. CDR3 sequence (DNA): TGTGCCAGCAGCTCTGGGACTAGCGGTGACAATGAGCAGTTCTTC. Its protein product is CASSSGTSGDNEQFF.

Notes on this clone: The identical CDR3 is also encoded by other nucleotide sequences in the sample. V and J are TRBV20-1 and TRBJ1-1, with D unresolved. The germline V gene has CDR1 DFQATT and CDR2 SNEGSKA (reference sequence). The germline V and J ends were trimmed by 4 bases and 1 base, with 4 bases remaining between them. This CDR3 contains 11 residues. The DNA for the CDR3 is TGCAGTGCTAAAGGGAACACTGAAGCTTTCTTT. This gives the protein CSAKGNTEAFF.

The chain has TRBV19 and TRBJ1-2; possible D gene TRBD1, 5 bases. From germline, CDR1 is LNHDA and CDR2 SQIVND (reference sequence). This CDR3 has 14 amino acids. Trimming removed 5 bases at V and 4 bases at J, with 14 bases between. CDR3 region: CASSQGFDFYGYTF. The CDR3 DNA reads as TGTGCCAGTAGTCAGGGCTTCGATTTCTATGGCTACACCTTC.

V is TRBV9 and J is TRBJ1-3; the D is unclear. Trimming took off 0 bases at V and 4 bases at J, with 8 bases between the two ends. The germline V gene has CDR1 SGDLS and CDR2 YYNGEE. The CDR3 runs 14 residues. The CDR3 here is CASSVVGSGNTIYF. Written as DNA, the CDR3 is TGTGCCAGCAGCGTAGTGGGTTCCGGAAACACCATATATTTT.